A selection of T cell receptor beta chains follows, all from one sample in a study of PD-1 blockade in classical Hodgkin lymphoma. Produced via immunoSEQ multiplex PCR; TCRdb's table is partial and in-frame only. The top ten hold roughly 21% of the sample, which has 110,000 or so clones, nearly 90% seen once. Source: peripheral blood mononuclear cells (PBMCs), taken before the second cycle of nivolumab. The receptors come from a human donor with classical Hodgkin lymphoma. CDR3s include the opening cysteine and the closing phenylalanine or tryptophan. The order of the fields is J gene, V gene, CDR3 protein.

J gene: TRBJ2-5
V gene: TRBV15
CDR3 protein: CATSRGFSPSETQYF

J gene: TRBJ1-3
V gene: TRBV5-1
CDR3 protein: CASSPDWGVVSGNTIYF

J gene: TRBJ1-2
V gene: TRBV4-1
CDR3 protein: CASSPPGRTRADYGYTF

J gene: TRBJ2-1
V gene: TRBV10-1
CDR3 protein: CASLDRAGSEQFF

J gene: TRBJ2-1
V gene: TRBV7-2
CDR3 protein: CASSLYPIGEQFF

J gene: TRBJ2-3
V gene: TRBV28
CDR3 protein: CASSLWVPSRLGTDTQYF

J gene: TRBJ2-1
V gene: TRBV7-9
CDR3 protein: CASSLGARGHNEQFF

J gene: TRBJ2-3
V gene: TRBV9
CDR3 protein: CASSGGTSVFDTQYF

J gene: TRBJ1-2
V gene: TRBV6-1
CDR3 protein: CASSPSRDYGYTF

J gene: TRBJ2-7
V gene: TRBV18
CDR3 protein: CASSPQSGYEQYF

J gene: TRBJ2-2
V gene: TRBV30
CDR3 protein: CAWNAGEWQTGELFF

J gene: TRBJ2-1
V gene: TRBV11-2
CDR3 protein: CASSWGLTTGSYNEQFF

J gene: TRBJ2-1
V gene: TRBV28
CDR3 protein: CASSRLFGSYNEQFF

J gene: TRBJ2-7
V gene: TRBV11-2
CDR3 protein: CASSLDRANEQYF

J gene: TRBJ2-1
V gene: TRBV19
CDR3 protein: CASSQTSGSYNEQFF

J gene: TRBJ2-2
V gene: TRBV4-3
CDR3 protein: CASSQDRTLTGELFF

J gene: TRBJ2-3
V gene: TRBV5-4
CDR3 protein: CASSFTVQDTQYF

J gene: TRBJ1-1
V gene: TRBV7-2
CDR3 protein: CASRLRDVNTEAFF

J gene: TRBJ2-5
V gene: TRBV16
CDR3 protein: CASSLTTGFQETQYF

J gene: TRBJ2-2
V gene: TRBV2
CDR3 protein: CASSEGIGGELFF

J gene: TRBJ1-2
V gene: TRBV19
CDR3 protein: CASSITGGLYGYTF

J gene: TRBJ1-2
V gene: TRBV28
CDR3 protein: CASSLTGNYGYTF

J gene: TRBJ1-1
V gene: TRBV9
CDR3 protein: CASSVGPGETEAFF

J gene: TRBJ2-5
V gene: TRBV9
CDR3 protein: CASSDGTSDQETQYF

J gene: TRBJ2-2
V gene: TRBV15
CDR3 protein: CATSTRRTWTSGTGELFF

J gene: TRBJ1-5
V gene: TRBV6-5
CDR3 protein: CASSWDSNQPQHF

J gene: TRBJ2-7
V gene: TRBV4-2
CDR3 protein: CASSRGTYEQYF

J gene: TRBJ2-7
V gene: TRBV18
CDR3 protein: CASSRDYPEQYF

J gene: TRBJ2-7
V gene: TRBV18
CDR3 protein: CASSPTRDRSYEQYF

J gene: TRBJ1-4
V gene: TRBV11-2
CDR3 protein: CASTLTGATNEKLFF

J gene: TRBJ2-5
V gene: TRBV7-7
CDR3 protein: CASSLSYQETQYF

J gene: TRBJ1-5
V gene: TRBV28
CDR3 protein: CASRSPRQGSNQPQHF

J gene: TRBJ2-2
V gene: TRBV5-4
CDR3 protein: CASSSGRVISTGELFF

J gene: TRBJ1-6
V gene: TRBV4-2
CDR3 protein: CASSQDLGPYNSPLHF

J gene: TRBJ2-7
V gene: TRBV13
CDR3 protein: CASSLDGPGDEQYF

J gene: TRBJ2-7
V gene: TRBV18
CDR3 protein: CASSMGTHEQYF

J gene: TRBJ2-5
V gene: TRBV27
CDR3 protein: CASSSPPQAQYF

J gene: TRBJ2-7
V gene: TRBV6-6
CDR3 protein: CASSILVAYEQYF

J gene: TRBJ1-1
V gene: TRBV6-4
CDR3 protein: CASRAVGGANTEAFF

J gene: TRBJ1-1
V gene: TRBV6-5
CDR3 protein: CASSYSSGAHTEAFF

J gene: TRBJ1-1
V gene: TRBV9
CDR3 protein: CASRYMDVNTEAFF

J gene: TRBJ2-2
V gene: TRBV18
CDR3 protein: CASSPPATSGRAGELFF

J gene: TRBJ2-3
V gene: TRBV6-5
CDR3 protein: CASSFSGSLHTQYF

J gene: TRBJ2-3
V gene: TRBV2
CDR3 protein: CASSATDSFSTDTQYF

J gene: TRBJ2-5
V gene: TRBV20-1
CDR3 protein: CSATDSRTQYF

J gene: TRBJ2-5
V gene: TRBV9
CDR3 protein: CASSVTGETQYF

J gene: TRBJ2-3
V gene: TRBV19
CDR3 protein: CARQMLADISTDTQYF

J gene: TRBJ2-7
V gene: TRBV6-5
CDR3 protein: CASRPRLAGYEQYF

J gene: TRBJ2-1
V gene: TRBV27
CDR3 protein: CASSGPGLAVYNEQFF

J gene: TRBJ2-7
V gene: TRBV19
CDR3 protein: CASSIYLLGTGKAVQYF

J gene: TRBJ2-1
V gene: TRBV10-2
CDR3 protein: CASSDFASYNEQFF

J gene: TRBJ1-3
V gene: TRBV9
CDR3 protein: CASSVGGEIGTIYF

J gene: TRBJ1-4
V gene: TRBV19
CDR3 protein: CASGSDQLSNEKLFF

J gene: TRBJ1-1
V gene: TRBV2
CDR3 protein: CASSEIMDTLFGTEAFF

J gene: TRBJ1-2
V gene: TRBV9
CDR3 protein: CASSVTQGAGYTF

J gene: TRBJ1-2
V gene: TRBV5-4
CDR3 protein: CASSRDGVLDAYGYTF

J gene: TRBJ2-7
V gene: TRBV2
CDR3 protein: CASTAGDRGLSYEQYF

J gene: TRBJ1-2
V gene: TRBV28
CDR3 protein: CASSAGDYGYTF

J gene: TRBJ2-7
V gene: TRBV14
CDR3 protein: CASSQGQFYEQYF

J gene: TRBJ1-2
V gene: TRBV9
CDR3 protein: CASSPPSLHGYTF